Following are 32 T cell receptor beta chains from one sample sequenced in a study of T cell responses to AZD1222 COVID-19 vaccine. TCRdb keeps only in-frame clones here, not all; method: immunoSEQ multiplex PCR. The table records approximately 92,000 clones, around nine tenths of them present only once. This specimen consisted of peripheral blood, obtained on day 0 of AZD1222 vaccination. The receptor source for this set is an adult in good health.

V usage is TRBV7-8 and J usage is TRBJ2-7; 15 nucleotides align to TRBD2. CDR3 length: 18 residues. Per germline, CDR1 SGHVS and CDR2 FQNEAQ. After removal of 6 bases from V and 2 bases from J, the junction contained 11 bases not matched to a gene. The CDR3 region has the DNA TGTGCCAGCAGACGAGCTGGGACTAGCGGGGGGATCACCTACGAGCAGTACTTC. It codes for CASRRAGTSGGITYEQYF. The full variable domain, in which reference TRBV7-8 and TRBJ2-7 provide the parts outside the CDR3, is GAGVSQSPRYKVAKRGQDVALRCDPISGHVSLFWYQQALGQGPEFLTYFQNEAQLDKSGLPSDRFFAERPEGSVSTLKIQRTQQEDSAVYLCASRRAGTSGGITYEQYFGPGTRLTVT.

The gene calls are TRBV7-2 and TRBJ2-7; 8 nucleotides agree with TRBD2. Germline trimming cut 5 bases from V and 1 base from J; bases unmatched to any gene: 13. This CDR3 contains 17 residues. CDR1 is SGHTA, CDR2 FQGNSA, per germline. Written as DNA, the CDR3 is TGTGCCAGCAGCAGAGAGGCTAGCGGGCCACAGTCCTACGAGCAGTACGTC. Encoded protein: CASSREASGPQSYEQYV.

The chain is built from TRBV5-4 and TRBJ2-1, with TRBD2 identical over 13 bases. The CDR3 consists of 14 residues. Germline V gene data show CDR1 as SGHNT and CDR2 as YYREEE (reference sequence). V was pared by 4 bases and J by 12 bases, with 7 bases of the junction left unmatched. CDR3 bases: TGTGCCAGCAGCGGGACTAGCGGGGTTTATGGGCAGTTCTTC. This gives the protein CASSGTSGVYGQFF.

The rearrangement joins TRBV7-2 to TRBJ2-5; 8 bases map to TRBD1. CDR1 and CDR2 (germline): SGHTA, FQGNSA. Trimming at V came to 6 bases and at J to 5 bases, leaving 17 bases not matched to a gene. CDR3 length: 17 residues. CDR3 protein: CASRKPYQGQGSETQYF. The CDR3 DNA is TGTGCCAGCAGAAAACCCTACCAAGGACAGGGTAGCGAGACCCAGTACTTC. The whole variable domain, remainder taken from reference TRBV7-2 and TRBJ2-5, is GAGVSQSPSNKVTEKGKDVELRCDPISGHTALYWYRQSLGQGLEFLIYFQGNSAPDKSGLPSDRFSAERTGGSVSTLTIQRTQQEDSAVYLCASRKPYQGQGSETQYFGPGTRLLVL.

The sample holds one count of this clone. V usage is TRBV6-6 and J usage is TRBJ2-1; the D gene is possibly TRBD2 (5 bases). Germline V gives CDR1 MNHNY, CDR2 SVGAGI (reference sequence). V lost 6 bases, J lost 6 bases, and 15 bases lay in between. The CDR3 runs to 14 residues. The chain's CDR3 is CASSSSGVSNEQFF. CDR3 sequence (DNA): TGTGCCAGCAGCTCCTCCGGGGTAAGCAATGAGCAGTTCTTC.

CDR3 nucleotide sequence: TGTGCCAGCAGCCCGACAGGGAGGGCGGACTATGGCTACACCTTC. This translates into CASSPTGRADYGYTF. This chain links TRBV11-3 with TRBJ1-2; the match to TRBD1 covers 7 bases. This CDR3 comprises 15 residues. The germline gives CDR1 SGHNT, CDR2 YENEEA. Trimming took 5 bases from V and 3 from J; bases not matched to a gene: 9. The complete variable domain, with remaining parts taken from reference TRBV11-3 and TRBJ1-2, reads EAGVVQSPRYKIIEKKQPVAFWCNPISGHNTLYWYLQNLGQGPELLIRYENEEAVDDSQLPKDRFSAERLKGVDSTLKIQPAELGDSAVYLCASSPTGRADYGYTFGSGTRLTVV.

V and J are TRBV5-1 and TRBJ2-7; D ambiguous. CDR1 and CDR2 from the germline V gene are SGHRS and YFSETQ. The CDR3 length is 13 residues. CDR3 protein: CATHVFRSNEQYV. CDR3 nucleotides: TGTGCCACCCACGTCTTCCGATCTAACGAGCAGTACGTC.

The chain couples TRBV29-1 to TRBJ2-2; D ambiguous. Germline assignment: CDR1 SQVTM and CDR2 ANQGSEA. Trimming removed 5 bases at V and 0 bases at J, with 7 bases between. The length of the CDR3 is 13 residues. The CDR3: CSVIGTNTGELFF. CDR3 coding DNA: TGCAGCGTTATTGGAACGAACACCGGGGAGCTGTTTTTT.

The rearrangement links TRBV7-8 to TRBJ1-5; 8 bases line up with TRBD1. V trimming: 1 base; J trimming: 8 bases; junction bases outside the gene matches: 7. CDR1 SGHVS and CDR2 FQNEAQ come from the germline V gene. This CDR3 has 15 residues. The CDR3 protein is CASSLGVQGAEPQHF. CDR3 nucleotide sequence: TGTGCCAGCAGCTTAGGGGTCCAGGGGGCTGAGCCCCAGCATTTT. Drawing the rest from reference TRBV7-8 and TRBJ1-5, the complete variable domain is GAGVSQSPRYKVAKRGQDVALRCDPISGHVSLFWYQQALGQGPEFLTYFQNEAQLDKSGLPSDRFFAERPEGSVSTLKIQRTQQEDSAVYLCASSLGVQGAEPQHFGDGTRLSIL.

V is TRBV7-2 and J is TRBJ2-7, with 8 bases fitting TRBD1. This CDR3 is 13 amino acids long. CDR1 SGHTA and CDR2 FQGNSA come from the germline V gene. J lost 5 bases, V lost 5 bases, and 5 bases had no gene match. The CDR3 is CASSAWTGNEQYF. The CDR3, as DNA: TGTGCCAGCAGCGCGTGGACAGGGAACGAGCAGTACTTC.

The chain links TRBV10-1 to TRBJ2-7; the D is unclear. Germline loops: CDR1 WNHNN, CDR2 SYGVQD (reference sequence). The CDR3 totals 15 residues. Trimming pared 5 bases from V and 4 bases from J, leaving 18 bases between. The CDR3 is CASSPGRFESYEQYV. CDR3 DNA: TGCGCCAGCAGTCCGGGCCGCTTCGAATCTTACGAGCAGTACGTC.

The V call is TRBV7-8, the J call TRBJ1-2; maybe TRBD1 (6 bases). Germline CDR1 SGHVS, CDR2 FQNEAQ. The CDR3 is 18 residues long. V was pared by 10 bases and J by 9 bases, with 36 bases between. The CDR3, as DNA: TGTGCCACCAACAGGGACCCGGCCAACAGACAGGCGCCCTGGAGCTACACCTTC. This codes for CATNRDPANRQAPWSYTF. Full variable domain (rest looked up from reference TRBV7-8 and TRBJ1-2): GAGVSQSPRYKVAKRGQDVALRCDPISGHVSLFWYQQALGQGPEFLTYFQNEAQLDKSGLPSDRFFAERPEGSVSTLKIQRTQQEDSAVYLCATNRDPANRQAPWSYTFGSGTRLTVV.

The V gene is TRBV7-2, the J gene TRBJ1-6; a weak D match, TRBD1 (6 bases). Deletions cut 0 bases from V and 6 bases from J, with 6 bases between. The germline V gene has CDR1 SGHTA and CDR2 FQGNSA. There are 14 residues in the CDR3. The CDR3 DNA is TGTGCCAGCAGCTTAGCAGGGGGTAATTCACCCCTCCACTTT. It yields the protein CASSLAGGNSPLHF. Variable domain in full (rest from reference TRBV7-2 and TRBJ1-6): GAGVSQSPSNKVTEKGKDVELRCDPISGHTALYWYRQSLGQGLEFLIYFQGNSAPDKSGLPSDRFSAERTGGSVSTLTIQRTQQEDSAVYLCASSLAGGNSPLHFGNGTRLTVT.

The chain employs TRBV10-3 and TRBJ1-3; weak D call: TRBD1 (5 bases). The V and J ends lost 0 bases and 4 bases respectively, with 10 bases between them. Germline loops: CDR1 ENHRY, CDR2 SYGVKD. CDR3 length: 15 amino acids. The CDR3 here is CAISESTGPGNTIYF. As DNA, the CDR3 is TGTGCCATCAGTGAGTCTACAGGACCGGGAAACACCATATATTTT.

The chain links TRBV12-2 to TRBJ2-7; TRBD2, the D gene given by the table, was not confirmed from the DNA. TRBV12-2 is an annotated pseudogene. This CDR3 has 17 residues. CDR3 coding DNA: TGTGCAAGTCGCCTGCAGACTAGCGGGAGGGCCTGGGGGGAGCAGTACGTC. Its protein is CASRLQTSGRAWGEQYV.

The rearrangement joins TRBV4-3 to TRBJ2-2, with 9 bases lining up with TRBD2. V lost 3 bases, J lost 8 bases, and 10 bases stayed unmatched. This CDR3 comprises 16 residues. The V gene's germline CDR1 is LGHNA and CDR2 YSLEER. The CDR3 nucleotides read TGCGCCAGCAGCCACAAGCCCCTAGCGGGAAGGGGGGAGCTGTTTTTT. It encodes CASSHKPLAGRGELFF.

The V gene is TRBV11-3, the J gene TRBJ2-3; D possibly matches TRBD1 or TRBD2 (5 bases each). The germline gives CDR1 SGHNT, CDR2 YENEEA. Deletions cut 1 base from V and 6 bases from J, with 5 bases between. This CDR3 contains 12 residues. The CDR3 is CASSLGGDTQYF. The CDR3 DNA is TGTGCCAGCAGCTTAGGGGGGGATACGCAGTATTTT.

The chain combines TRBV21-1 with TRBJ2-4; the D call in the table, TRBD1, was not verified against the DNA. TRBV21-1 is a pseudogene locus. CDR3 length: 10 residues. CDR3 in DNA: TGTGCCAGCAGCAAAGGACAGGGGCACTTC. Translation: CASSKGQGHF.

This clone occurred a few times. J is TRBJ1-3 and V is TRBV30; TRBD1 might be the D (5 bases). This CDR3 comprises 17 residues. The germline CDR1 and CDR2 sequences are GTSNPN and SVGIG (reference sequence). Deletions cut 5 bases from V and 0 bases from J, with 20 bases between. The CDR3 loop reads CAWGTLGGWSSGNTIYF. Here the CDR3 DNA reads TGTGCCTGGGGGACCCTTGGAGGGTGGTCCTCTGGAAACACCATATATTTT.

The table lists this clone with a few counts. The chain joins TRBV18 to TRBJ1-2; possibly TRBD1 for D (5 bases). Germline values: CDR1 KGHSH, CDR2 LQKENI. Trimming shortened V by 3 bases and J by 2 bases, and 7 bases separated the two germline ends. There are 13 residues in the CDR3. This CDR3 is CASSPGGNYGYTF. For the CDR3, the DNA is TGTGCCAGCTCACCCGGGGGGAACTATGGCTACACCTTC.

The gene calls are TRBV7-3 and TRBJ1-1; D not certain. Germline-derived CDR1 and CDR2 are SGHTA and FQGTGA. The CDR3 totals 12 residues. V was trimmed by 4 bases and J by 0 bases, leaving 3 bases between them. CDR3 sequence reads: CASSSVNTEAFF. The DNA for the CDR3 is TGTGCCAGCAGCTCAGTGAACACTGAAGCTTTCTTT.

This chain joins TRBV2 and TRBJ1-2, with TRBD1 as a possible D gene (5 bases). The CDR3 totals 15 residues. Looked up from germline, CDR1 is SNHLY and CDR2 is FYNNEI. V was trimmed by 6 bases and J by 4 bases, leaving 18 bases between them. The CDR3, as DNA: TGTGCCAGCAGGAGCGGGGGTACACTGGGCTATGGCTACACCTTC. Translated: CASRSGGTLGYGYTF.

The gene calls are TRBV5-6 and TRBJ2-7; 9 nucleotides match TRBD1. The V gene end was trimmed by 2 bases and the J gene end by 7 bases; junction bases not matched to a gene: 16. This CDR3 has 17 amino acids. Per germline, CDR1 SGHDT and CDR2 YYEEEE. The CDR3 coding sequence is TGTGCCAGCAGCTTCCCCCCGGGACAGGGACCGGTGCGGGAGCAGTACTTC. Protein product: CASSFPPGQGPVREQYF. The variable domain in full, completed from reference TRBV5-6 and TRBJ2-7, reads DAGVTQSPTHLIKTRGQQVTLRCSPKSGHDTVSWYQQALGQGPQFIFQYYEEEERQRGNFPDRFSGHQFPNYSSELNVNALLLGDSALYLCASSFPPGQGPVREQYFGPGTRLTVT.

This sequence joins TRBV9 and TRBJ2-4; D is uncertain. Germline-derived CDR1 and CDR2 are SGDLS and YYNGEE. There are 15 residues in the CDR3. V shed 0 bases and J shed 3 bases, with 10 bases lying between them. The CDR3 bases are TGTGCCAGCAGCGTAGAGCCAGGCGTCAAAAACATTCAGTACTTC. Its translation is CASSVEPGVKNIQYF.

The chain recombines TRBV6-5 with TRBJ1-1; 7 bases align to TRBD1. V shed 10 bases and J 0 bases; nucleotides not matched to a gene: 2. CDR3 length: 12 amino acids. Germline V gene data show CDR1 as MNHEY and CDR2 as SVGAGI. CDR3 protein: CATQGMNTEAFF. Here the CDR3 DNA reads TGTGCCACACAGGGGATGAACACTGAAGCTTTCTTT.

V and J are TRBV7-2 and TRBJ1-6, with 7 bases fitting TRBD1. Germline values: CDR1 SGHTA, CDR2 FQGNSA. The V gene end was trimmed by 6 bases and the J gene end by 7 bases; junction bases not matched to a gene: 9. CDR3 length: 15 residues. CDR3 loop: CASRIYSGGNSPLHF. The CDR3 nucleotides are TGTGCCAGCAGAATATATTCAGGGGGGAATTCACCCCTCCACTTT.

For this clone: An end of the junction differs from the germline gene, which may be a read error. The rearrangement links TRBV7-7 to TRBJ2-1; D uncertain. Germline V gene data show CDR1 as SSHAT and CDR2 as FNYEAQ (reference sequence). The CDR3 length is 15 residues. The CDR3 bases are TGTGCTAGCAGCTCTACACGCCGCTCCTACAATGAGCAGTTCTTC. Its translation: CASSSTRRSYNEQFF.

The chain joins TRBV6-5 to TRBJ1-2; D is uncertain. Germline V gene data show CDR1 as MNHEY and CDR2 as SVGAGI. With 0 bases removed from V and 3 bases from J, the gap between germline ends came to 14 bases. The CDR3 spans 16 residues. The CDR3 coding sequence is TGTGCCAGCAGTTACTCGTCCCCCCTGAGGGACTATGGCTACACCTTC. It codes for CASSYSSPLRDYGYTF.

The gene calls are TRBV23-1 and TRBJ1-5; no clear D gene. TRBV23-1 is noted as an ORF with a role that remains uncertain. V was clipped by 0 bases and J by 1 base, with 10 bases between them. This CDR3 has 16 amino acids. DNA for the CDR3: TGCGCCAGCAGTCAATCCAGCCGCAGCAGCAATCAGCCCCAGCATTTT. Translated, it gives CASSQSSRSSNQPQHF.

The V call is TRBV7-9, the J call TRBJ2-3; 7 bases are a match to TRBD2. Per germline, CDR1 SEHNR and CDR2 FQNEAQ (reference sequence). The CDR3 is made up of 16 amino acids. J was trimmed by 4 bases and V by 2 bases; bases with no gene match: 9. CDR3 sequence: CASSLFSSGIPDTQYF. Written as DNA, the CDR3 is TGTGCCAGCAGCTTATTCTCTAGCGGAATTCCAGATACGCAGTATTTT.

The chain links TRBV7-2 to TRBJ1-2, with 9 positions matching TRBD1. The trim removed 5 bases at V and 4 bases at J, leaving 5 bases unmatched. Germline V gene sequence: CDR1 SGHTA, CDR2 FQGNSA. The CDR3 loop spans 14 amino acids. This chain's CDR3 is CASSVTGGFYGYTF. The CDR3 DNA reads TGTGCCAGCAGCGTCACAGGGGGCTTCTATGGCTACACCTTC.

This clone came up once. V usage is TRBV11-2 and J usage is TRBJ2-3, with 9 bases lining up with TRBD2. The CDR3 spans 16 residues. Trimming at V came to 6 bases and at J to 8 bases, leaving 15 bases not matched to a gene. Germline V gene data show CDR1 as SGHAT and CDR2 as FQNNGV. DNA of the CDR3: TGTGCCAGCAGAGATACGCGGGAGGGCCTTGGGGGTACGCAGTATTTT. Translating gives CASRDTREGLGGTQYF.